The following is a T cell receptor (beta chain) sequence with its context. Its antigen is undetermined. Germline loops: CDR1 SGHVS, CDR2 FQNEAQ. This CDR3 has 16 amino acids. The V segment lost 5 bases and the J segment 5 bases; nucleotides outside the gene matches: 7. The data were taken from a study of T cells in Graves' hyperthyroidism and ophthalmopathy. As for the study in general: Blood was drawn when the patient was first diagnosed and still untreated.

Researchers amplified the TCR beta CDR3 regions from RNA transcripts. Carried out on the TCR CDR3, a first-round RT-PCR used the HTBI primer set. TCRdb reprocessed the multiplex PCR reads with MiXCR, giving one entry per CDR3 protein. The repertoire holds fewer than 550,000 distinct CDR3 sequences, with approximately 25% as singletons. General study findings and limits: Blood also showed most of the thyroid clonotypes that were expanded above 0.001.

The chain employs TRBV7-8 and TRBJ2-2; TRBD2 matches 11 bases. This clonotype originated in a woman aged 25 to 39 with Graves' ophthalmopathy. The sequencing sample was made of blood. The DNA of the CDR3 is TGTGCCAGCAGCACGGGACTAGCGGTTAGGACCGGGGAGCTGTTTTTT. This encodes CASSTGLAVRTGELFF.